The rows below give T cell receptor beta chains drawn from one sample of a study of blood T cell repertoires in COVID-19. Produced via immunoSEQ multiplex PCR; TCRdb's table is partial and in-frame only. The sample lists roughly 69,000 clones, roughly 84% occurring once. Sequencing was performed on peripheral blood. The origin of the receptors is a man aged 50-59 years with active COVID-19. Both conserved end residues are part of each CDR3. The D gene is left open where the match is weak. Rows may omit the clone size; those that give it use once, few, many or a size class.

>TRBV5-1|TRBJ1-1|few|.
CASSSRGGTNTEAFF
TGCGCCAGCAGCTCCCGGGGGGGGACGAACACTGAAGCTTTCTTT
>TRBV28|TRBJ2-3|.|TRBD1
CASRITSGTGRNTQYF
TGTGCCAGCCGCATAACTTCCGGGACAGGGAGAAATACGCAGTATTTT
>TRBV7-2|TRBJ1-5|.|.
CASSSQGLNQPQHF
TGTGCCAGCAGCTCACAGGGCCTCAATCAGCCCCAGCATTTT
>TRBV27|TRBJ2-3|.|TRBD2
CASSSTGLAGTDTQYF
TGTGCCAGCAGTTCCACAGGACTAGCGGGAACAGATACGCAGTATTTT
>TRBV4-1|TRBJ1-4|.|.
CASSQDRGRLTNEKLFF
TGCGCCAGCAGCCAAGATCGGGGTCGGCTAACTAATGAAAAACTGTTTTTT
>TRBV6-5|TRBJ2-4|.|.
CASSTRGSWKNIQYF
TGTGCCAGCAGCACCAGGGGCAGTTGGAAAAACATTCAGTACTTC
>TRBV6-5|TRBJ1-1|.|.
CASSYSRLKRAEAFF
TGTGCCAGCAGTTACTCCCGCCTCAAGAGGGCTGAAGCTTTCTTT
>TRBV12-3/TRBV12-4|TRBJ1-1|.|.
CASSSTGNTEAFF
TGTGCCAGCAGTTCAACAGGGAACACTGAAGCTTTCTTT
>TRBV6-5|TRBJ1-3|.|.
CASRLQGGVRNTIYF
TGTGCCAGCAGACTCCAGGGAGGAGTAAGAAACACCATATATTTT
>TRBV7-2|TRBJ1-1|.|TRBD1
CASSLGQGATEAFF
TGTGCCAGCAGCTTGGGACAGGGGGCAACTGAAGCTTTCTTT
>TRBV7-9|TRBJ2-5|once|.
CASSLLSSGETQYF
TGTGCCAGCAGCTTACTATCGTCTGGAGAGACCCAGTACTTC